These 5 T cell receptor beta chains share one sample of origin, sequenced in a study of cytomegalovirus exposure and HLA in healthy donors. Clones were sequenced by immunoSEQ multiplex PCR, and TCRdb holds only the in-frame ones, with some missing. The repertoire holds roughly 220,000 clones, with 75% to 95% as singletons. The sample was PBMCs. The receptors come from a woman aged 18-29 years in good health and CMV-seronegative.

The rearrangement links TRBV5-1 to TRBJ1-3; D perhaps matches TRBD1 (5 bases). This CDR3 is built from 17 residues. CDR1 is SGHRS and CDR2 is YFSETQ in the germline V gene. The V end lost 7 bases, the J end lost 0 bases, and 20 bases lay between the germline ends. The CDR3 here is CASQFETESLSGNTIYF. The DNA of the CDR3 is TGCGCCAGCCAATTTGAGACAGAATCCCTCTCTGGAAACACCATATATTTT.

The chain joins TRBV2 to TRBJ2-5; 9 bases are shared with TRBD2. Germline assignment: CDR1 SNHLY and CDR2 FYNNEI. J lost 3 bases, V lost 8 bases, and 7 bases had no gene match. The CDR3 contains 14 residues. The DNA of the CDR3 is TGTGCCAGCCTTGGATGGACTAGCGAAGAGACCCAGTACTTC. As protein: CASLGWTSEETQYF.

The gene calls are TRBV6-5 and TRBJ1-1; TRBD1 matches 7 bases. The CDR3 is 14 residues long. The germline V gene encodes CDR1 MNHEY and CDR2 SVGAGI. J gave up 5 bases and V 6 bases, and 9 bases lay outside the gene matches. CDR3 sequence reads: CASRRRGLGTEAFF. CDR3 nucleotide sequence: TGTGCCAGCAGGCGTAGGGGGCTGGGGACTGAAGCTTTCTTT.

This chain joins TRBV5-4 and TRBJ2-5, with TRBD1 matching 11 bases. The CDR3 consists of 17 residues. Germline loops: CDR1 SGHNT, CDR2 YYREEE (reference sequence). J gave up 1 base and V 4 bases, and 9 bases lay outside the gene matches. The CDR3 protein is CASSLLHGTGGQETQYF. As DNA, the CDR3 is TGTGCCAGCAGCCTGCTCCACGGGACAGGGGGCCAAGAGACCCAGTACTTC.

The chain couples TRBV21-1 to TRBJ2-7; the D call of TRBD2 is as the table states it, not checked on the DNA. TRBV21-1 is tagged as a pseudogene. CDR3 length: 13 residues. CDR3 sequence (DNA): TGTGCCAGCAGCAAGCGAGCCCCTCACGAGCAGTACTTC. Its translation is CASSKRAPHEQYF.